This is a list of T cell receptor beta chains from one sample in a study of cytomegalovirus exposure and HLA in healthy donors. The repertoire was sequenced with immunoSEQ multiplex PCR; TCRdb's copy has only in-frame clones and lacks some. This sample has about 190,000 clones; about four fifths occur once, and the top ten carry 13% to 15%. The sample taken for sequencing was PBMCs. Every receptor here comes from a woman aged 25 to 39 in good health and CMV-seropositive. Both conserved end residues are part of each CDR3. The D gene is left open where the match is weak. Clone size is given for some rows only: seen once, a few or many times, or a class if the clone is expanded.

V gene	D gene	clone size	J gene	CDR3 protein	CDR3 DNA
TRBV5-1	NA	NA	TRBJ1-3	CASSLGHQGYTIYF	TGCGCCAGCAGCTTGGGGCATCAGGGCTACACCATATATTTT
TRBV2	TRBD2	NA	TRBJ2-7	CASSGTSGSMNEQYF	TGTGCCAGCAGCGGGACTAGCGGGAGTATGAACGAGCAGTACTTC
TRBV10-3	NA	NA	TRBJ2-5	CATNRAGETQYF	TGTGCCACCAACAGGGCTGGTGAGACCCAGTACTTC
TRBV30	TRBD2	NA	TRBJ2-4	CAWSVKLAGAKNIQYF	TGTGCCTGGAGTGTAAAACTAGCGGGGGCCAAAAACATTCAGTACTTC
TRBV6-5	NA	NA	TRBJ2-7	CASTKGGLPYEQYF	TGTGCCAGCACCAAAGGAGGGTTACCCTACGAGCAGTACTTC
TRBV11-2	NA	few	TRBJ2-2	CASSGSDRLSGELFF	TGTGCCAGCAGCGGCAGTGACAGACTTAGTGGGGAGCTGTTTTTT
TRBV10-3	TRBD1	once	TRBJ1-1	CAISESGTGDSEAFF	TGTGCCATCAGTGAATCCGGGACAGGAGATTCTGAAGCTTTCTTT
TRBV6-4	TRBD2	NA	TRBJ2-3	CASSDSGTSGSSTDTQYF	TGTGCCAGCAGTGACTCCGGGACTAGCGGGAGTAGCACAGATACGCAGTATTTT
TRBV10-1	NA	NA	TRBJ2-5	CASSESLRRGGETQYF	TGCGCCAGCAGTGAGTCGCTGAGAAGGGGCGGTGAGACCCAGTACTTC
TRBV2	NA	NA	TRBJ1-4	CASTQRQGKEKLFF	TGTGCCAGCACCCAACGGCAGGGAAAAGAAAAACTGTTTTTT
TRBV6-5	TRBD1	NA	TRBJ1-1	CASSSRTGGLTEAFF	TGTGCCAGCAGTTCCCGGACAGGGGGCTTGACTGAAGCTTTCTTT
TRBV7-9	TRBD2	NA	TRBJ2-7	CSSSSLSGGPSYEQYF	TGTTCCAGCAGCTCCCTTTCGGGAGGCCCCTCCTACGAGCAGTACTTC
TRBV7-8	TRBD2	NA	TRBJ2-1	CASRRTSGRSYNEQFF	TGTGCCAGCAGACGGACTAGCGGGCGCTCCTACAATGAGCAGTTCTTC
TRBV9	NA	NA	TRBJ1-6	CASSVSGVGNSPLHF	TGTGCCAGCAGCGTAAGCGGGGTAGGTAATTCACCCCTCCACTTT
TRBV30	NA	NA	TRBJ2-6	CAWTRANVLTF	TGTGCCTGGACTCGGGCCAACGTCCTGACTTTC
TRBV4-1	NA	NA	TRBJ1-6	CASSQVPVVFSPLHF	TGCGCCAGCAGCCAAGTTCCGGTTGTCTTTTCACCCCTCCACTTT
TRBV7-8	TRBD2	few	TRBJ2-5	CASSFSLSGGAPQETQYF	TGTGCCAGCAGCTTCTCATTAAGCGGGGGGGCCCCACAAGAGACCCAGTACTTC
TRBV5-4	TRBD1	NA	TRBJ2-1	CASSSTSGTGNNEQFF	TGTGCCAGCAGCTCGACCTCCGGGACAGGGAACAATGAGCAGTTCTTC
TRBV28	NA	NA	TRBJ2-5	CASSPQTGWRETRYF	TGTGCCAGCAGTCCCCAGACAGGGTGGAGGGAGACCCGGTACTTC
TRBV19	TRBD2	NA	TRBJ2-7	CASRTGGTKEQYF	TGTGCCAGTAGGACCGGGGGGACGAAGGAGCAGTACTTC
TRBV30	TRBD1	NA	TRBJ1-1	CAWSRGTGNTEAFF	TGTGCCTGGAGTCGGGGGACAGGGAACACTGAAGCTTTCTTT
TRBV15	NA	NA	TRBJ2-1	CATSRDYGVDNEQFF	TGTGCCACCAGCAGAGATTACGGGGTTGACAATGAGCAGTTCTTC
TRBV6-5	NA	few	TRBJ1-2	CASSYEPGGDYGYTF	TGTGCCAGCAGTTACGAACCGGGGGGGGACTATGGCTACACCTTC
TRBV19	TRBD1	NA	TRBJ1-1	CASRSRDRGNTEAFF	TGTGCCAGTAGATCACGGGACAGGGGGAACACTGAAGCTTTCTTT
TRBV30	TRBD1	NA	TRBJ1-1	CAWSALIGTGGPFF	TGTGCCTGGAGTGCACTTATAGGGACAGGCGGACCTTTCTTT
TRBV10-1	TRBD1	NA	TRBJ1-1	CASSPDRVTEAFF	TGCGCCAGTAGCCCCGACAGGGTCACTGAAGCTTTCTTT
TRBV29-1	NA	NA	TRBJ1-1	CSVEDLSGRSTEAFF	TGCAGCGTTGAAGATCTGTCAGGGAGGAGCACTGAAGCTTTCTTT
TRBV5-1	NA	NA	TRBJ2-5	CASSLLETQYF	TGCGCCAGCAGCTTGCTCGAGACCCAGTACTTC
TRBV29-1	NA	NA	TRBJ2-3	CSVTPGADTQYF	TGCAGCGTTACTCCAGGGGCAGATACGCAGTATTTT
TRBV19	TRBD1	NA	TRBJ2-1	CASNTGGNEQFF	TGTGCCAGTAATACAGGGGGCAATGAGCAGTTCTTC
TRBV4-1	NA	few	TRBJ2-7	CASSQEGRVSYEQYF	TGCGCCAGCAGCCAAGAAGGGCGGGTCTCCTACGAGCAGTACTTC
TRBV4-3	NA	NA	TRBJ2-7	CASSQEVGVVAEQYF	TGCGCCAGCAGCCAAGAAGTGGGAGTAGTAGCCGAGCAGTACTTC
TRBV5-4	NA	few	TRBJ1-6	CASSTQGPPLHF	TGTGCCAGCAGCACACAGGGTCCACCCCTCCACTTT
TRBV7-2	NA	NA	TRBJ2-2	CASSSTNTGELFF	TGTGCCAGCAGCTCCACAAACACCGGGGAGCTGTTTTTT
TRBV14	NA	few	TRBJ1-2	CASSQGLTGGGYTF	TGTGCCAGCAGCCAAGGTCTAACAGGTGGTGGCTACACCTTC
TRBV6-5	NA	NA	TRBJ2-7	CASSYSATDPYEQYF	TGTGCCAGCAGTTACTCGGCGACAGATCCCTACGAGCAGTACTTC
TRBV15	NA	NA	TRBJ1-5	CATSRDRGVTGQPQHF	TGTGCCACCAGCAGAGATCGGGGAGTGACGGGGCAGCCCCAGCATTTT
TRBV5-1	NA	NA	TRBJ2-5	CASSLVGQTQYF	TGCGCCAGCAGCTTGGTTGGGCAGACCCAGTACTTC
TRBV29-1	TRBD1	NA	TRBJ2-5	CSAILRDRDSTQYF	TGCAGCGCTATCCTCCGGGACAGGGATTCGACCCAGTACTTC
TRBV11-2	NA	NA	TRBJ2-1	CASSPLGGRWDEQFF	TGTGCCAGCAGCCCCTTGGGGGGACGTTGGGATGAGCAGTTCTTC
TRBV7-2	NA	NA	TRBJ2-7	CASSLGWGDLKEQYF	TGTGCCAGCAGCTTAGGGTGGGGAGACCTGAAGGAGCAGTACTTC
TRBV27	NA	NA	TRBJ1-1	CASSFQGRTEAFF	TGTGCCAGCAGTTTCCAGGGGCGCACTGAAGCTTTCTTT
TRBV5-1	TRBD1	NA	TRBJ2-1	CASSLAGQGVTEQFF	TGCGCCAGCAGCTTGGCCGGGCAGGGGGTAACTGAGCAGTTCTTC
TRBV19	TRBD1	few	TRBJ2-7	CASSRTGGNEQYF	TGTGCCAGTAGTAGGACAGGGGGCAACGAGCAGTACTTC
TRBV6-5	TRBD1	NA	TRBJ2-7	CASSTLDRVSEQYF	TGTGCCAGCAGTACACTCGACAGGGTCAGCGAGCAGTACTTC
TRBV27	TRBD1	NA	TRBJ2-6	CASSFSFRGLGANVLTF	TGTGCCAGCAGTTTCTCATTCAGGGGGCTTGGGGCCAACGTCCTGACTTTC